This T cell receptor (beta chain) was retrieved from a study of T-cell memory formation after mild COVID-19. The study, taken as a whole, reports: CD4+ contracting clones were found mainly in CM and EM, and CD8+ ones in EMRA.

The CDR3 is made up of 16 amino acids. The V gene's germline CDR1 is LNHDA and CDR2 SQIVND (reference sequence). The junction had 10 bases not matched to a gene; V was cut back by 5 bases and J by 1 base. In TCRdb, the 5' RACE reads were re-called with MiXCR into one record per CDR3 protein. The table has approximately 570,000 distinct CDR3 sequences, about 20% seen once; the top ten hold around 13%. On this clonotype: Its antigen is not identified.

The chain combines TRBV19 with TRBJ1-2; 7 nucleotides align to TRBD1. This clonotype was obtained from an adult woman who had mild COVID-19 (a few samples of this study predate the infection). Cell type and time point are not known. Sequenced sample: PBMCs or a T cell subset sorted from them (not recorded which). This chain's CDR3 is CASSARQGVINYGYTF. Here the CDR3 DNA reads TGTGCCAGTAGTGCACGACAGGGAGTCATTAACTATGGCTACACCTTC.